Detailed here is one T cell receptor (beta chain). Germline V gives CDR1 SGHRS, CDR2 YFSETQ. The CDR3 is 16 amino acids. The trim removed 0 bases at V and 5 bases at J, leaving 5 bases unmatched. Sequenced by immunoSEQ multiplex PCR; TCRdb stores in-frame clones only, minus some. The profile shows 40,000 to 65,000 clones, more than 70% of them singletons. This entry belongs to a study of OX40 agonist ivuxolimab in advanced cancers. The TCR originated in an adult with an advanced solid tumor such as melanoma, head and neck, liver or kidney cancer. J is TRBJ2-1 and V is TRBV5-1, with TRBD1 matching 10 bases. The starting material was CD4+ or CD8+ T cells sorted from blood, obtained in a trial of the OX40 agonist ivuxolimab. The CDR3: CASSLEGQGNDNEQFF. The CDR3 DNA reads as TGCGCCAGCAGCTTGGAGGGACAGGGGAACGACAATGAGCAGTTCTTC.